The sequence of this TCR beta chain was determined in a study of blood T cell repertoires in COVID-19. TCRdb keeps only in-frame clones here, not all; method: immunoSEQ multiplex PCR. The repertoire includes roughly 86,000 clones, roughly 86% of them detected once, and around 5% sits in the top ten. Of note for this clone: This could be a read error, since a much larger clone is one nucleotide away.

Sequenced sample: peripheral blood. This receptor was identified in a man aged 50-60 years with active or convalescent COVID-19.

The CDR3 sequence is CASSTGDYGYTF. The CDR3 nucleotides are TGTGCCAGCAGCACAGGGGACTATGGCTACACCTTC. The J gene is TRBJ1-2, the V gene TRBV7-9; 7 bases are a match to TRBD1. The CDR3 covers 12 residues. With V trimmed by 5 bases and J by 3 bases, 0 bases remained unmatched. The V gene's germline CDR1 is SEHNR and CDR2 FQNEAQ (reference sequence).